This note documents a single T cell receptor (beta chain) sequence. This specimen comes from a study of T cell clones after liver transplantation. Using immunoSEQ multiplex PCR, the repertoire was profiled, and TCRdb retains in-frame clones only, with some absent. The sample contains some 10,000 clones, over 55% of which appear only once. CDR1 is SEHNR and CDR2 is FQNEAQ in the germline V gene (reference sequence). The germline V and J ends were trimmed by 4 bases and 2 bases, with 12 bases remaining between them. The CDR3 totals 15 residues. The chain uses TRBV7-9 and TRBJ1-3; a possible D gene is TRBD1 (6 bases). The receptor was isolated from a human patient who received a liver transplant. Some T cells may be supplied by the graft donor. The specimen comprised CD4+ T cells from blood, sampled approximately 29 months after liver transplant. CDR3 in amino acids: CASSSENRAGNTIYF. As DNA, the CDR3 is TGTGCCAGCAGCTCCGAGAACAGGGCTGGAAACACCATATATTTT.